These 14 T cell receptor beta chains were all obtained from the same sample, sequenced in a study of blood T cell repertoires in COVID-19. Using immunoSEQ multiplex PCR, the repertoire was profiled, and TCRdb retains in-frame clones only, with some absent. The data hold around 180,000 clones, with about 77% observed a single time. The specimen sequenced was PBMCs or T cells enriched from blood (not recorded which). These receptors all come from a woman between 45 and 65 years old with acute COVID-19.

The chain has TRBV14 and TRBJ1-6; no definite D call. CDR1 is SGHDN, CDR2 FVKESK, per germline. V gave up 0 bases and J gave up 8 bases, with 8 bases separating them. The CDR3 is made up of 14 amino acids. CDR3 amino acids: CASSQDRGDSPLHF. CDR3 DNA: TGTGCCAGCAGCCAAGATAGAGGTGATTCACCCCTCCACTTT.

The chain joins TRBV20-1 to TRBJ2-3; the match to TRBD2 covers 7 bases. The V gene's germline CDR1 is DFQATT and CDR2 SNEGSKA (reference sequence). The CDR3 extends over 11 amino acids. Losses at the gene ends were 6 bases for V and 9 bases for J; bases not matched to a gene: 6. DNA for the CDR3: TGCAGTGCAGGCAAGCGGGGCACGCAGTATTTT. Its protein is CSAGKRGTQYF.

The chain employs TRBV4-1 and TRBJ1-5, with TRBD1 as a possible D gene (6 bases). V lost 3 bases and J 2 bases, leaving 11 bases between the germline ends. The CDR3 consists of 15 residues. Germline V gene lookup returns CDR1 MGHRA and CDR2 YSYEKL. This chain's CDR3 is CASSHHSGGNQPQHF. DNA for the CDR3: TGCGCCAGCAGCCACCATTCAGGGGGCAATCAGCCCCAGCATTTT.

This clone was observed a handful of times. The chain uses TRBV29-1 and TRBJ1-2, with D perhaps TRBD1 (5 bases). Germline CDR1 SQVTM, CDR2 ANQGSEA. V shed 3 bases and J shed 3 bases, with 14 bases lying between them. CDR3 length: 14 amino acids. In DNA, the CDR3 is TGCAGCGTTGAGGAGGGGAGGGGTGACTATGGCTACACCTTC. Translating it yields CSVEEGRGDYGYTF.

The chain combines TRBV14 with TRBJ2-3; TRBD1 might be the D (8 bases). Trimming shortened V by 6 bases and J by 6 bases, and 16 bases separated the two germline ends. Looked up from germline, CDR1 is SGHDN and CDR2 is FVKESK. CDR3 length equals 14 residues. CDR3 amino acids: CASRPTGEGDTQYF. In DNA form, the CDR3 reads TGTGCCAGCAGACCGACAGGGGAGGGGGATACGCAGTATTTT.

The chain combines TRBV5-4 with TRBJ2-7, with D perhaps matching TRBD2 (7 bases). The CDR3 is 13 amino acids. With 4 bases removed from V and 1 base from J, the gap between germline ends came to 9 bases. In germline, CDR1 is SGHNT, CDR2 YYREEE (reference sequence). The CDR3 nucleotides are TGTGCCAGCAGCAGGGGGGGATCCTACGAGCAGTACGTC. Its protein is CASSRGGSYEQYV.

The chain links TRBV2 to TRBJ2-2, with 8 positions matching TRBD1. V lost 7 bases, J lost 7 bases, and 11 bases stayed unmatched. Germline V gene sequence: CDR1 SNHLY, CDR2 FYNNEI. This CDR3 region has 15 residues. The CDR3 reads CASKPGQGAFGELFF. The CDR3 DNA reads TGTGCCAGCAAGCCTGGGCAGGGGGCTTTCGGGGAGCTGTTTTTT.

The V call is TRBV7-6, the J call TRBJ2-2, with TRBD2 identical over 8 bases. J gave up 3 bases and V 2 bases, and 8 bases lay outside the gene matches. The CDR3 consists of 17 residues. Germline V CDR1 and CDR2: SGHVS, FNYEAQ. The CDR3 is CASSLRGGRADTGELFF. CDR3 coding DNA: TGTGCCAGCAGCTTACGGGGGGGCAGGGCGGACACCGGGGAGCTGTTTTTT.

The rearrangement links TRBV7-8 to TRBJ1-1, with D tentatively TRBD1 (5 bases). V gave up 1 base and J gave up 11 bases, with 14 bases separating them. Germline V gene data show CDR1 as SGHVS and CDR2 as FQNEAQ. The CDR3 has 13 amino acids. CDR3 loop: CASSLGGGVLAFF. The CDR3 DNA sequence: TGTGCCAGCAGCTTAGGGGGGGGAGTTCTGGCTTTCTTT.

This chain connects TRBV3-1 (or the pseudogene TRBV3-2) to TRBJ1-4; TRBD1 might be the D (5 bases). This CDR3 comprises 15 residues. V lost 0 bases and J lost 8, with 13 bases in between. Germline V CDR1 and CDR2: LGHDT, YNNKEL (reference sequence). This chain's CDR3 is CASSQDGAFSEKLFF. The DNA for the CDR3 is TGTGCCAGCAGCCAAGATGGGGCCTTCTCCGAAAAACTGTTTTTT.

The rearrangement joins TRBV10-3 to TRBJ2-7; no clear D gene. This CDR3 spans 15 amino acids. The V gene's germline CDR1 is ENHRY and CDR2 SYGVKD. Deletions cut 3 bases from V and 6 bases from J, with 18 bases between. In nucleotides, the CDR3 is TGTGCCATCAGTGATAGCAACCCCTCCTCCCGCGAGCAGTACGTC. Its translation is CAISDSNPSSREQYV.

V is TRBV5-4 and J is TRBJ1-1; D unclear. The CDR3 has 14 amino acids. The V gene lost 4 bases and the J gene lost 0 bases, with 10 bases spanning the gap. Germline assignment: CDR1 SGHNT and CDR2 YYREEE (reference sequence). DNA for the CDR3: TGTGCCAGCAGCGACCCGACACTGAACACTGAAGCTTTCTTT. Its translation is CASSDPTLNTEAFF.

The chain is built from TRBV9 and TRBJ2-3; the D gene is possibly TRBD2 (6 bases). This CDR3 region has 15 residues. The germline V gene has CDR1 SGDLS and CDR2 YYNGEE. V gave up 0 bases and J gave up 7 bases, with 15 bases separating them. The CDR3 loop reads CASSVDPDYQNTQYF. The CDR3 DNA follows: TGTGCCAGCAGCGTAGACCCGGACTACCAGAATACGCAGTATTTT.

This clone was observed a few times. V and J are TRBV29-1 and TRBJ2-3; TRBD1 matches at 9 bases. The germline V gene encodes CDR1 SQVTM and CDR2 ANQGSEA. CDR3 length: 14 residues. V lost 4 bases, J lost 4 bases, and 6 bases stayed unmatched. The CDR3 nucleotides are TGCAGCGTTGGGACAGGGGTCGGGGCAGATACGCAGTATTTT. Amino acid sequence: CSVGTGVGADTQYF.